This T cell receptor beta chain was identified during a study of response to subunit inactivated influenza vaccine. This clonotype was counted between two and nine times. Antigen specificity is unknown. One entry per CDR3 protein results from TCRdb running MiXCR on the RT-PCR reads. The sample consists of around 580,000 distinct CDR3 sequences, 14% of them appearing once. Study-wide results and limits: Only a handful of new T cells, the authors suggested, are recruited with each seasonal influenza vaccination.

The sequence derives from a middle-aged man who received an inactivated influenza vaccine. This specimen was PBMCs from blood, taken roughly 13 days after vaccination.

CDR3 amino acids: CASSFTGDGNTIYF. The CDR3 region has the DNA TGTGCCAGCAGTTTTACAGGGGATGGAAACACCATATATTTT. The chain combines TRBV12-3 or TRBV12-4 with TRBJ1-3; 7 nucleotides match TRBD1. V lost 3 bases, J lost 3 bases, and 2 bases stayed unmatched. The CDR3 has 14 amino acids.